Detailed here is one TCR beta chain. Antigen: not known. The study ran its PCR with 60 Vbeta and 13 Jbeta primers. This table comes from immunoSEQ multiplex PCR, and its TCRdb copy is limited to in-frame clones, with some not included. The sample has about 130,000 clones; 80% are singletons. These data originate in a study of cytomegalovirus exposure and HLA in healthy donors. Study outcomes and limitations: TCR association rates varied by HLA locus in a later analysis, with DRB1 highest and HLA-C lowest.

The source of this sequence is a young man in good health and CMV-seronegative. The sample comprised PBMCs.

CDR3 residues: CASSLGTGGSYGYTF. The CDR3 DNA reads as TGTGCCAGCAGCTTAGGGACAGGGGGCAGCTATGGCTACACCTTC. This chain joins TRBV7-2 and TRBJ1-2; 11 bases fit TRBD1. CDR1 is SGHTA, CDR2 FQGNSA, per germline. The CDR3 loop spans 15 amino acids. V dropped 1 base and J dropped 4; count of bases not matched to a gene: 2.